A selection of T cell receptor beta chains follows, all from one sample in a study of blood T cell repertoires in COVID-19. Assay: immunoSEQ multiplex PCR; the TCRdb copy retains only in-frame clones and omits some. The sample carries under 400,000 clones, roughly nine tenths recorded once. Sequencing input: peripheral blood. All receptors come from a woman aged 55-70 years with COVID-19, enrolled during active disease. Each CDR3 is given with its conserved first and last residue. Each record gives: V gene, clone size, D gene, J gene, CDR3 protein, CDR3 DNA. A D gene is named only where the DNA matches it firmly. Not all rows give a size; the values are once, few, many and, for expanded clones, a class.

TRBV4-1	.	TRBD1	TRBJ1-3	CASSPTGVSGNTIYF	TGCGCCAGCAGCCCGACAGGGGTATCTGGAAACACCATATATTTT
TRBV18	few	TRBD1	TRBJ1-2	CASSPKGETGTGGYTF	TGTGCCAGCTCACCAAAGGGCGAGACAGGGACTGGTGGCTACACCTTC
TRBV5-4	.	.	TRBJ2-2	CASSWGAGAVTGELFF	TGTGCCAGCAGTTGGGGGGCGGGGGCCGTGACCGGGGAGCTGTTTTTT
TRBV12-3/TRBV12-4	.	.	TRBJ1-2	CASRGLTDGYTF	TGTGCCAGCAGGGGACTTACGGACGGCTACACCTTC
TRBV5-1	.	.	TRBJ1-3	CASSDSIGGNTIYF	TGCGCCAGCAGCGACAGCATTGGAGGAAACACCATATATTTT
TRBV6-5	once	TRBD1	TRBJ1-4	CASSYPWTGRWEKLFF	TGTGCCAGCAGTTACCCATGGACAGGGAGATGGGAAAAACTGTTTTTT
TRBV6-1	.	.	TRBJ1-2	CASSEASTTPHRYGYTF	TGTGCCAGCAGTGAAGCATCCACAACCCCTCATCGCTATGGCTACACCTTC
TRBV15	few	.	TRBJ2-3	CATSRDLGSDTQYF	TGTGCCACCAGCAGAGATCTAGGATCAGATACGCAGTATTTT
TRBV7-9	.	.	TRBJ1-4	CASSLGQSANEKLFF	TGTGCCAGCAGCTTAGGACAGTCCGCTAATGAAAAACTGTTTTTT
TRBV12-3/TRBV12-4	.	.	TRBJ2-3	CASRETGTDTQYF	TGTGCCAGTCGCGAGACCGGGACAGATACGCAGTATTTT
TRBV9	.	TRBD1	TRBJ1-3	CASSPRGDRVGNTIYF	TGTGCCAGCAGCCCCCGGGGAGACAGGGTGGGAAACACCATATATTTT
TRBV5-1	.	TRBD1	TRBJ1-2	CASSSGTAYGYTF	TGCGCCAGCAGTTCCGGGACAGCCTATGGCTACACCTTC
TRBV5-5	.	TRBD1	TRBJ1-5	CASSVGGGDQPQHF	TGTGCCAGCAGCGTAGGGGGCGGTGATCAGCCCCAGCATTTT
TRBV6-6	.	.	TRBJ1-1	CASSYSTGSAFF	TGTGCCAGCAGTTACTCCACAGGGTCAGCTTTCTTT
TRBV2	.	TRBD1	TRBJ1-2	CASRGQASDNGYTF	TGTGCCAGCAGAGGACAGGCGTCGGATAATGGCTACACCTTC
TRBV3-1/TRBV3-2	.	TRBD1	TRBJ1-6	CASSQVDETGFHF	TGTGCCAGCAGCCAAGTCGATGAGACAGGGTTCCACTTT
TRBV19	once	.	TRBJ1-6	CASSSRTTSPLHF	TGTGCCAGTAGTAGTCGGACAACTTCACCCCTCCACTTT
TRBV7-2	.	TRBD1	TRBJ1-1	CASSTGQGNTEAFF	TGTGCCAGCAGCACCGGACAGGGGAACACTGAAGCTTTCTTT
TRBV18	few	.	TRBJ1-1	CASAPSGREAFF	TGTGCCAGCGCCCCCTCCGGGAGGGAAGCTTTCTTT
TRBV19	.	TRBD1	TRBJ1-5	CASRDRGGNQPQHF	TGTGCCAGTAGGGACAGGGGGGGCAATCAGCCCCAGCATTTT
TRBV7-3	.	TRBD1	TRBJ1-1	CASSLMTGVKNTEAFF	TGTGCCAGCAGCTTAATGACAGGGGTTAAGAACACTGAAGCTTTCTTT
TRBV9	.	.	TRBJ1-1	CASSVVGDTEAFF	TGTGCCAGCAGCGTAGTAGGAGACACTGAAGCTTTCTTT
TRBV7-9	.	.	TRBJ1-3	CASSQGTRGNTIYF	TGTGCCAGCAGCCAGGGAACGCGTGGAAACACCATATATTTT
TRBV9	once	TRBD1	TRBJ1-1	CASSAPGQGTEAFF	TGTGCCAGCAGCGCCCCGGGACAGGGCACTGAAGCTTTCTTT
TRBV7-8	.	TRBD1	TRBJ2-2	CASSFRDRVNTGELFF	TGTGCCAGCAGCTTCCGGGACAGGGTTAACACCGGGGAGCTGTTTTTT
TRBV6-6	few	.	TRBJ1-5	CASSAPQGNQPQHF	TGTGCCAGCAGCGCTCCACAGGGAAATCAGCCCCAGCATTTT
TRBV19	.	TRBD1	TRBJ1-3	CASTSDRVPGNTIYF	TGTGCCAGTACCTCGGACAGGGTTCCTGGAAACACCATATATTTT
TRBV28	.	.	TRBJ2-2	CATHPATRTGELFF	TGTGCCACCCATCCAGCTACGCGGACCGGGGAGCTGTTTTTT
TRBV3-1/TRBV3-2	.	.	TRBJ1-2	CASSSTGIPGYTF	TGTGCCAGCAGCTCAACAGGGATACCCGGCTACACCTTC
TRBV30	many	.	TRBJ2-7	CAWSVDMTGSSYEQYF	TGTGCCTGGAGTGTAGACATGACAGGCAGCTCCTACGAGCAGTACTTC
TRBV11-1	.	.	TRBJ2-6	CASSLGFISGANVLTF	TGTGCCAGCAGCTTAGGTTTTATCTCTGGGGCCAACGTCCTGACTTTC
TRBV5-1	.	TRBD2	TRBJ2-7	CASSLSTSGGYEQYF	TGCGCCAGCAGCTTATCCACTAGCGGGGGATACGAGCAGTACTTC
TRBV19	.	.	TRBJ2-5	CASSIGERAQYF	TGTGCCAGTAGTATCGGGGAGAGGGCTCAGTACTTC
TRBV2	.	.	TRBJ2-7	CASSSQGNEQYF	TGTGCCAGCAGTTCACAGGGAAACGAGCAGTACTTC
TRBV15	.	.	TRBJ1-1	CATSRSPLTAGGTEAFF	TGTGCCACCAGCAGATCTCCCCTGACAGCCGGGGGCACTGAAGCTTTCTTT
TRBV3-1/TRBV3-2	.	.	TRBJ2-1	CASSPLGGGLDEQFF	TGTGCCAGCAGCCCCCTAGGGGGGGGCCTGGATGAGCAGTTCTTC